The T cell receptor beta chain under discussion was sequenced for a study of identical twins. After template switching added a universal primer site, the resulting cDNA carried unique molecular identifiers. TCRdb called the 5' RACE reads again in MiXCR, with one record for every CDR3 protein. The table includes some 460,000 distinct CDR3 sequences, approximately 15% detected once. Whole-study findings and limits: Clonotypes of the beta chain that were abundant in cord blood carried fewer insertions (memory repertoires showed none).

The germline CDR1 and CDR2 sequences are LGHNA and YSLEER. Trimming cost V 1 base and J 2 bases, with 9 bases left between them. The CDR3 runs to 14 residues. Points on this clonotype: What it binds is not known.

These sequences were also reported in another study, on yellow fever vaccine responses in identical twins.

This sequence joins TRBV4-3 and TRBJ2-7, with D unclear. The sample was CD4+ T cells sorted from blood. This TCR was recovered from a woman aged 18-29 years in good health. The CDR3 DNA reads TGCGCCAGCAGCCAAGTCGGGCTAGCCTACGAGCAGTACTTC. It codes for CASSQVGLAYEQYF.